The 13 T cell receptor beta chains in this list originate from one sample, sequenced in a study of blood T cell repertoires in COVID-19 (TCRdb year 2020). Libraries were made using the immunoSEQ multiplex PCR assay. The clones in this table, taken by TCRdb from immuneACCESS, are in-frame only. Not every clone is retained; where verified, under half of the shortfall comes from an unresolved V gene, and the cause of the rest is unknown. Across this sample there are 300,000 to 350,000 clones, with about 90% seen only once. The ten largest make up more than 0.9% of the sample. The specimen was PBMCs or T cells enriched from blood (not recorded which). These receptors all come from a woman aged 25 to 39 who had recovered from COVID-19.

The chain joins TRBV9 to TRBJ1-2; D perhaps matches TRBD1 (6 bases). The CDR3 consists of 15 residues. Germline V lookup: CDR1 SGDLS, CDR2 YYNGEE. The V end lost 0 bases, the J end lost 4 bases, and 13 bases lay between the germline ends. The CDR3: CASSVDPRTAYGYTF. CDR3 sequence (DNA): TGTGCCAGCAGCGTAGATCCGAGGACAGCCTATGGCTACACCTTC.

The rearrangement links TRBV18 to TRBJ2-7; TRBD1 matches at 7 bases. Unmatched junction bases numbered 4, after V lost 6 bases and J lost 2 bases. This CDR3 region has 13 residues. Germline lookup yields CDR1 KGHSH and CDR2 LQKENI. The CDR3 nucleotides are TGTGCCAGCTCTACCGGGACAGCCTACGAGCAGTACTTC. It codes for CASSTGTAYEQYF.

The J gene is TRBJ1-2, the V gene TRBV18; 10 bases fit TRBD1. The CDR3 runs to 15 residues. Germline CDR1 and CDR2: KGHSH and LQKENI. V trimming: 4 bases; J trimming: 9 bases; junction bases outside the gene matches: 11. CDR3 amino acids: CASSRDRGGDRRYTF. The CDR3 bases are TGTGCCAGCTCACGGGACAGGGGAGGAGACCGGCGCTACACCTTC.

The CDR3 loop is CASSATIQGAVTDTQYF. CDR3 in DNA: TGTGCCAGCAGCGCAACGATACAGGGGGCGGTCACAGATACGCAGTATTTT. The rearrangement links TRBV9 to TRBJ2-3; 9 bases line up with TRBD1. The CDR3 runs to 17 residues. Germline CDR1 is SGDLS and CDR2 is YYNGEE. Losses at the gene ends were 3 bases for V and 2 bases for J; bases not matched to a gene: 10.

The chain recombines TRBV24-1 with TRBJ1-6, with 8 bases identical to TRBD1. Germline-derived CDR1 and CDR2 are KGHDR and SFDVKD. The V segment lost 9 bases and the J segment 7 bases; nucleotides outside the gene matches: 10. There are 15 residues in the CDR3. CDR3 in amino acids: CATFRQGQPNSPLHF. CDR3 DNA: TGTGCCACCTTTCGACAGGGGCAACCCAATTCACCCCTCCACTTT.

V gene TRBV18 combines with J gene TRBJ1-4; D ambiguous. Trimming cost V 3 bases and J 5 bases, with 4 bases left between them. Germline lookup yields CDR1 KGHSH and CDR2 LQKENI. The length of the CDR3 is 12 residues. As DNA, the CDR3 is TGTGCCAGCTCACCCGTGAATGAAAAACTGTTTTTT. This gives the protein CASSPVNEKLFF.

The CDR3 sequence is CASSLRPTIQETQYF. The CDR3 region has the DNA TGCGCCAGCAGCCTCCGCCCGACTATACAAGAGACCCAGTACTTC. The chain is built from TRBV5-1 and TRBJ2-5, with D possibly matching TRBD2 (5 bases). Germline lookup yields CDR1 SGHRS and CDR2 YFSETQ. This CDR3 is built from 15 residues. V lost 4 bases and J 2 bases, leaving 15 bases between the germline ends.

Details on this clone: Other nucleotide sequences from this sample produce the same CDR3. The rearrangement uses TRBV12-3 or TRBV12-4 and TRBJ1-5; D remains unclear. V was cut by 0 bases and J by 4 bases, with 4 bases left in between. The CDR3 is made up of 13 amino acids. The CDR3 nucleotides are TGTGCCAGCAGTTTAGCAGAGAATCAGCCCCAGCATTTT. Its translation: CASSLAENQPQHF.

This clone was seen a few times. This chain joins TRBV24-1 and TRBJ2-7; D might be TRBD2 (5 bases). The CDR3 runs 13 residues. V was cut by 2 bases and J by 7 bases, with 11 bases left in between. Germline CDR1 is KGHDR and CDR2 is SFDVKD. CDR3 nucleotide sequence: TGTGCCACCAGTGATTCCCGGACGGGGGAGCAGTACTTC. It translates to CATSDSRTGEQYF.

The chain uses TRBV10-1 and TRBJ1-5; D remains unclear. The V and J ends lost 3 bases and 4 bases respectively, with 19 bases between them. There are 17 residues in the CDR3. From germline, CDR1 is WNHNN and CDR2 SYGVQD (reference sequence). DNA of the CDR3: TGCGCCAGCAGTGATACCCCCCCAAGCGGCCCTAATCAGCCCCAGCATTTT. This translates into CASSDTPPSGPNQPQHF.

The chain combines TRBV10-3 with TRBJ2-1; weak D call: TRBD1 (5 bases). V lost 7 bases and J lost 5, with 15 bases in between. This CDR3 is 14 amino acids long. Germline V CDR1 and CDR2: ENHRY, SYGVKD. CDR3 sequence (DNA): TGTGCCATCAAGGACAACAGATTCAACAATGAGCAGTTCTTC. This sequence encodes CAIKDNRFNNEQFF.

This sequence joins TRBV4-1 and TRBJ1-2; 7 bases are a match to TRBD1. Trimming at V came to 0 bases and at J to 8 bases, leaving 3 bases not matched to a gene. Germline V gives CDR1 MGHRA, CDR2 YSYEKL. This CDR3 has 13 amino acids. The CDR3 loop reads CASSQERGLGYTF. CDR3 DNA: TGCGCCAGCAGCCAAGAGAGGGGGCTGGGCTACACCTTC.

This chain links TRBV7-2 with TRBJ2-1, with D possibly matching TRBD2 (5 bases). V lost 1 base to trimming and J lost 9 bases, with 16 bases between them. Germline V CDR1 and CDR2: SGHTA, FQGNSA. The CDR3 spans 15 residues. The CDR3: CASSLEATARGEQFF. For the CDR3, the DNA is TGTGCCAGCAGCTTAGAGGCCACCGCTCGGGGTGAGCAGTTCTTC.